Here is one T cell receptor (beta chain) with its context. The target antigen is unknown. The CDR3 contains 16 residues. Germline values: CDR1 MGHRA, CDR2 YSYEKL. V gave up 2 bases and J gave up 0 bases; unmatched junction bases: 3. The data were taken from a study of T cell repertoires in cytomegalovirus infection. Study overall: In the study, CMV epitopes included recently identified HLA-C-restricted and well-studied HLA-B-restricted ones. TCR beta signatures that were public indicated CMV infection and matching HLA type. Study results and caveats: HLA-C-restricted, CMV-specific TCR beta clonotypes were dominant ex vivo.

TCRdb itself ran the reads through MiXCR, one entry per CDR3 protein. The table shows tens of thousands of distinct CDR3 sequences, with around 18% occurring only once. This sequence joins TRBV4-1 and TRBJ2-7; 11 bases align to TRBD1. This specimen was CD8+ T cells from cultured PBMCs, taken from culture after CMV antigen stimulation. The sequence came from a human donor in good health (CMV status not recorded). Some clones in this sample may be carry-over from other donors' samples. The CDR3 is CASSQNGQGASYEQYF. As DNA, the CDR3 is TGCGCCAGCAGCCAAAACGGACAGGGGGCCTCCTACGAGCAGTACTTC.